What follows is one T cell receptor (beta chain) and its context. Reverse transcribed after extraction, RNA yielded cDNA as the sequencing template. Measured with immunoSEQ multiplex PCR; TCRdb has only the in-frame clones, and not every one. This sample has around 140,000 clones; 54% occur once, and the top ten carry about 15%. The treatment here: oral pan-JAK inhibitor, 5-10 mg twice daily. Trimming took off 8 bases at V and 4 bases at J, with 14 bases between the two ends. The CDR3 covers 13 residues. CDR1 is MNHEY and CDR2 is SMNVEV in the germline V gene (reference sequence). The sample originates from a study of CD8+ T cells in alopecia areata.

This chain uses TRBV27 with TRBJ1-1; D unclear. This material consisted of CD8+ T cells sorted from blood, taken at week 4, from a patient treated with tofacitinib. The source of this sequence is a human donor with alopecia areata. This CDR3 reads CASGIQWGTEAFF. CDR3 in DNA: TGTGCCAGCGGAATACAGTGGGGCACTGAAGCTTTCTTT.